This T cell receptor (beta chain) was observed in a study of cytomegalovirus exposure and HLA in healthy donors. CDR1 and CDR2 from the germline V gene are SGHRS and YFSETQ. The CDR3 spans 14 residues. Between the trimmed V and J ends, which lost 3 bases and 2 bases, there was a span of 12 bases. PCR employed 60 Vbeta and 13 Jbeta primers. Here immunoSEQ multiplex PCR was the method, and the copy in TCRdb shows in-frame clones only, minus some. The table lists about 150,000 clones, less than 85% of them singletons, with roughly 1.9% in the top ten. General study findings and limits: CMV serostatus was the sole immune exposure data available.

On this clone: The antigen remains unidentified.

The gene calls are TRBV5-1 and TRBJ2-7, with a weak D call TRBD2 (5 bases). The material sequenced was PBMCs. This receptor was identified in a woman aged 55 to 70 in good health and CMV-seropositive. The CDR3, as DNA: TGCGCCAGCAGCTCCGGAGGCAGTCCCTACGAGCAGTACTTC. Encoded protein: CASSSGGSPYEQYF.